This T cell receptor beta chain emerged from a study of T cells in Graves' hyperthyroidism and ophthalmopathy. Findings and caveats of the study: The blood repertoire included most of the expanded thyroid clonotypes above 0.001.

The CDR3 loop spans 16 amino acids. Germline V gives CDR1 MNHEY, CDR2 SMNVEV (reference sequence). V dropped 3 bases and J dropped 3; count of bases not matched to a gene: 7. Over 18 months, lack of ophthalmopathy progression marked Graves' hyperthyroidism as stable. Uncontrolled infection, other autoimmune disease, pregnancy or lactation led to exclusion. Each diagnosis was grounded in clinical symptoms, serum thyroxine and TRAb, thyroid ultrasound, and orbital computed tomography. Template material for amplifying TCR beta CDR3 regions consisted of RNA transcripts. With the HTBI primer set, the TCR CDR3 went through a first round of RT-PCR. TCRdb itself ran the multiplex PCR reads through MiXCR, one entry per CDR3 protein. The sample carries a few hundred thousand distinct CDR3 sequences, about 17% recorded once. In this sample, this clonotype turned up a few times. Its antigen is unknown.

The material sequenced was blood. The origin of this receptor is a woman aged 45 to 65 with Graves' hyperthyroidism. J is TRBJ2-7 and V is TRBV27; the match to TRBD2 covers 11 bases. The CDR3 reads CASSFSGTSGFYEQYF. The CDR3 region has the DNA TGTGCCAGCAGTTTCTCCGGGACTAGCGGTTTCTACGAGCAGTACTTC.